The 5 T cell receptor beta chains below were found in one sample sequenced in a study of cytomegalovirus exposure and HLA in healthy donors (TCRdb year 2017). The library was obtained by the immunoSEQ multiplex PCR assay. The multiplex PCR relied on a mix of 60 forward primers for TCR Vbeta segments and 13 reverse primers for TCR Jbeta segments. TCRdb carries this immuneACCESS record with in-frame sequences only. Its versions omit some clonotypes, under half of them owing to an unresolved V gene in the studies checked, with the rest unexplained. The sample profile shows around 150,000 clones; around 77% of them were found once. The ten largest account for 4.5% to 6% of the sample. The specimen sequenced was PBMCs. All receptors derive from a woman between 45 and 65 years old in good health and CMV-seronegative.

J is TRBJ1-3 and V is TRBV6-5; the D gene is possibly TRBD1 (5 bases). CDR3 length: 14 residues. V lost 8 bases, J lost 0 bases, and 11 bases lay in between. CDR1 is MNHEY and CDR2 is SVGAGI in the germline V gene. CDR3 region: CASGGTGSGNTIYF. The CDR3, as DNA: TGTGCCAGCGGCGGGACGGGCTCTGGAAACACCATATATTTT.

The chain joins TRBV28 to TRBJ2-7; a possible D gene is TRBD1 (5 bases). CDR1 is MDHEN and CDR2 is SYDVKM in the germline V gene. The V end lost 6 bases, the J end lost 2 bases, and 17 bases lay between the germline ends. CDR3 length equals 15 residues. The CDR3 here is CASSLPGSLAYEQYF. CDR3 coding DNA: TGTGCCAGCAGCCTCCCAGGGTCCCTCGCCTACGAGCAGTACTTC. Variable domain in full (rest from reference TRBV28 and TRBJ2-7): DVKVTQSSRYLVKRTGEKVFLECVQDMDHENMFWYRQDPGLGLRLIYFSYDVKMKEKGDIPEGYSVSREKKERFSLILESASTNQTSMYLCASSLPGSLAYEQYFGPGTRLTVT.

CDR3 in DNA: TGCGCCAGCAGCAAGGGGGCGGACTACGAGCAGTACTTC. This codes for CASSKGADYEQYF. The chain combines TRBV5-1 with TRBJ2-7, with 7 bases that match TRBD1. This CDR3 has 13 amino acids. From germline, CDR1 is SGHRS and CDR2 YFSETQ. The V gene end was trimmed by 4 bases and the J gene end by 3 bases; junction bases not matched to a gene: 4. The whole variable domain, filled in from reference TRBV5-1 and TRBJ2-7, reads KAGVTQTPRYLIKTRGQQVTLSCSPISGHRSVSWYQQTPGQGLQFLFEYFSETQRNKGNFPGRFSGRQFSNSRSEMNVSTLELGDSALYLCASSKGADYEQYFGPGTRLTVT.

In its sample, this clone was seen once. The V call is TRBV4-2, the J call TRBJ2-3; 11 positions agree with TRBD2. The CDR3 sequence is 17 residues long. In germline, CDR1 is LGHNA, CDR2 YNFKEQ. Trimming removed 0 bases from V and 3 bases from J; junction bases left unmatched: 5. For the CDR3, the DNA is TGTGCCAGCAGCCAAGAGATTAGCGGGGGGGCGACAGATACGCAGTATTTT. Its protein product is CASSQEISGGATDTQYF.

V is TRBV5-1 and J is TRBJ2-6, with unresolved D. The length of the CDR3 is 17 residues. Trimming pared 0 bases from V and 1 base from J, leaving 11 bases between. CDR1 and CDR2 (germline): SGHRS, YFSETQ. CDR3 amino acids: CASSLASVLSGANVLTF. The CDR3 DNA reads TGCGCCAGCAGCTTGGCATCGGTTCTTTCTGGGGCCAACGTCCTGACTTTC.